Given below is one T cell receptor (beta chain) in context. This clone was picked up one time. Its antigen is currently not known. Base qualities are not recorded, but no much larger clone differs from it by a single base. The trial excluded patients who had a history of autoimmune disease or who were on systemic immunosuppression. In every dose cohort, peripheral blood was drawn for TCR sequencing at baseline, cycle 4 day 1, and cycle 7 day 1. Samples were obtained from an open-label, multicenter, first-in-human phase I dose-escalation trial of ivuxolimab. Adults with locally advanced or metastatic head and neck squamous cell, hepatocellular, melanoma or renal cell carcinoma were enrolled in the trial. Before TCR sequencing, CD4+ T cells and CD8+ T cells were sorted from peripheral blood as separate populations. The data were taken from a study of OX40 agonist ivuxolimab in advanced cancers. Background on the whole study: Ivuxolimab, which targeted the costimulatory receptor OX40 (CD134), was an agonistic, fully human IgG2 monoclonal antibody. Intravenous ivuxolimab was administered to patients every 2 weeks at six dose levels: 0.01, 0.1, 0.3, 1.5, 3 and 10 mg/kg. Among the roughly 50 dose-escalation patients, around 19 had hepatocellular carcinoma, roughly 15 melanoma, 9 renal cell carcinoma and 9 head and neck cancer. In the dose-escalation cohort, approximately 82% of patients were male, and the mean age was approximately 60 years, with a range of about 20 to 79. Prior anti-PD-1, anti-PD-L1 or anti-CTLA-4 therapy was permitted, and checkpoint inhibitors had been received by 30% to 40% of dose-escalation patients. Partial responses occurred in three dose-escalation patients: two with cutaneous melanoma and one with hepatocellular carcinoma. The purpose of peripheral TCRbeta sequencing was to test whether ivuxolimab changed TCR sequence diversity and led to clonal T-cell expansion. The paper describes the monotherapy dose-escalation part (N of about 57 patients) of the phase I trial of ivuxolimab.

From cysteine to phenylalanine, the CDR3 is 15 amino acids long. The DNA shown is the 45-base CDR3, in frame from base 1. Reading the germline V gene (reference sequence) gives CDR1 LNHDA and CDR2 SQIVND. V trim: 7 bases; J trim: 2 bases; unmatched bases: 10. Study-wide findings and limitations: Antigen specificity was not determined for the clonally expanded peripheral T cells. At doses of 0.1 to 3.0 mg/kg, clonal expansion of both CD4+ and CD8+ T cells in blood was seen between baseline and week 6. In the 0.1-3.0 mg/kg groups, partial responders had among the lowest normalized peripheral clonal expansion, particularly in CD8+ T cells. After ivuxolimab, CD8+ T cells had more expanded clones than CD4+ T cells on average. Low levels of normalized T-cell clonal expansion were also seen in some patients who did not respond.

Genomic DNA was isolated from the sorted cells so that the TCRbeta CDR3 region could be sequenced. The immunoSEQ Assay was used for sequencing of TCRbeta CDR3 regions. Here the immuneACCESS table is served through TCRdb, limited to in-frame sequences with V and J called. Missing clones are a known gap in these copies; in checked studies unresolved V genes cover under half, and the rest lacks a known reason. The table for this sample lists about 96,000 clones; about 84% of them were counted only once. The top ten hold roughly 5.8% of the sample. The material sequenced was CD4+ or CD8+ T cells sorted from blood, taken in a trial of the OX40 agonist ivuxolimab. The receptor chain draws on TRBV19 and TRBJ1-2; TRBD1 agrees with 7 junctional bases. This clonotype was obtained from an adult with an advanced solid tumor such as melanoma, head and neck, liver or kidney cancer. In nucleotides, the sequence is TGTGCCAGTACCCACACCGGGACAGCCAACTATGGCTACACCTTC. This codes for CASTHTGTANYGYTF.